These 19 T cell receptor beta chains were sequenced from one sample in a study of T-cell reconstitution after alpha-beta-depleted transplantation in children. Construction of the TCRbeta library involved unique molecular identifiers. TCRdb called the PCR reads again in MiXCR, with one record for every CDR3 protein. The profile shows some 150,000 distinct CDR3 sequences, roughly 8.8% of them singletons. This sample comprised PBMCs, mostly from graft donor cells, obtained 180 days after TCRalphabeta/CD19-depleted stem cell transplant. These receptors all come from a female patient under 10 years old who had a stem cell transplant for congenital amegakaryocytic thrombocytopenia, so the T cells may come from the graft donor.

This clonotype was recorded many times. The chain couples TRBV28 to TRBJ2-3; 9 positions match TRBD2. Losses at the gene ends were 7 bases for V and 8 bases for J; bases not matched to a gene: 19. CDR3 length: 17 amino acids. In germline, CDR1 is MDHEN, CDR2 SYDVKM. The CDR3 region is CASNPLPTLAGKGTQYF. In DNA form, the CDR3 reads TGTGCCAGCAATCCGCTACCGACCCTAGCGGGGAAGGGTACGCAGTATTTT.

The gene calls are TRBV14 and TRBJ2-5, with D uncertain. CDR3 length equals 15 residues. With 2 bases removed from V and 4 bases from J, the gap between germline ends came to 14 bases. The germline V gene encodes CDR1 SGHDN and CDR2 FVKESK. This CDR3 reads CASSQLGTGGETQYF. CDR3 sequence (DNA): TGTGCCAGCAGCCAACTAGGAACCGGCGGAGAGACCCAGTACTTC.

This clonotype was observed a handful of times. This rearrangement joins TRBV20-1 to TRBJ1-1; D is undetermined. CDR1 is DFQATT and CDR2 is SNEGSKA in the germline V gene (reference sequence). The CDR3 spans 14 residues. Trimming removed 5 bases from V and 2 bases from J, with 15 bases in between. This CDR3 reads CSASPRITNTEAFF. The CDR3 DNA reads as TGCAGTGCTTCCCCCCGGATCACTAACACTGAAGCTTTCTTT.

At least ten counts were recorded for this clonotype. V is TRBV29-1 and J is TRBJ2-5; TRBD1 might be the D (5 bases). V was clipped by 1 base and J by 1 base, with 7 bases between them. The CDR3 is 13 amino acids. Germline V CDR1 and CDR2: SQVTM, ANQGSEA. CDR3 amino acids: CSVEGQGQETQYF. In nucleotides, the CDR3 is TGCAGCGTTGAAGGGCAGGGCCAAGAGACCCAGTACTTC.

In this sample, this clonotype turned up a few times. The rearrangement joins TRBV5-5 to TRBJ2-5; D is unclear. There are 12 residues in the CDR3. Per germline, CDR1 SGHKS and CDR2 YYEKEE (reference sequence). Trimming took off 4 bases at V and 5 bases at J, with 9 bases between the two ends. The CDR3 nucleotides are TGTGCCAGCAGCGCTCCCCGGGAGACCCAGTACTTC. Translating gives CASSAPRETQYF.

The rearrangement joins TRBV20-1 to TRBJ2-3; 7 nucleotides align to TRBD1. With V trimmed by 1 base and J by 7 bases, 5 bases remained unmatched. In germline, CDR1 is DFQATT, CDR2 SNEGSKA (reference sequence). The CDR3 is 13 residues long. The CDR3 loop reads CSARGTGEYTQYF. The DNA for the CDR3 is TGCAGTGCTAGAGGTACAGGGGAATATACGCAGTATTTT.

The CDR3: CASSPGLAGYGELFF. CDR3 in DNA: TGCGCCAGCAGCCCCGGACTAGCGGGATACGGGGAGCTGTTTTTT. The chain joins TRBV5-1 to TRBJ2-2; 12 bases match TRBD2. The CDR3 has 15 residues. Germline V gives CDR1 SGHRS, CDR2 YFSETQ. Losses at the gene ends were 4 bases for V and 7 bases for J; bases not matched to a gene: 5.

This chain links TRBV11-2 with TRBJ2-2; a possible D gene is TRBD2 (5 bases). The CDR3 loop spans 16 amino acids. Germline V lookup: CDR1 SGHAT, CDR2 FQNNGV. V dropped 3 bases and J dropped 0 bases, with 11 bases sitting between them. The CDR3 DNA reads as TGTGCCAGCAGCTTTGGGGAGTACGCGAACACCGGGGAGCTGTTTTTT. It is translated as CASSFGEYANTGELFF.

In its sample, this clonotype was seen many times. This CDR3 is CSVEGAQGQIFSDTQYF. The CDR3 DNA reads as TGCAGCGTTGAGGGTGCGCAGGGACAGATTTTTTCAGATACGCAGTATTTT. This chain links TRBV29-1 with TRBJ2-3, with 7 bases lining up with TRBD1. The CDR3 totals 17 residues. V lost 3 bases to trimming and J lost 4 bases; unmatched junction nucleotides: 16. CDR1 is SQVTM, CDR2 ANQGSEA, per germline.

In this sample, this clonotype turned up many times. V and J are TRBV28 and TRBJ1-4; TRBD1 matches 7 bases. V gave up 8 bases and J gave up 2 bases; unmatched junction bases: 8. Germline CDR1 reads MDHEN; CDR2 reads SYDVKM. CDR3 length equals 15 residues. DNA of the CDR3: TGTGCCAGCCGGGTAGGGGGCATCACTAATGAAAAACTGTTTTTT. It translates to CASRVGGITNEKLFF.

This clonotype was counted between two and nine times. The gene calls are TRBV15 and TRBJ2-3, with 8 bases lining up with TRBD1. J was trimmed by 0 bases and V by 5 bases; bases with no gene match: 4. This CDR3 spans 15 amino acids. Germline assignment: CDR1 LNHNV and CDR2 YYDKDF (reference sequence). The CDR3 loop reads CATSGQGSSTDTQYF. CDR3 nucleotide sequence: TGTGCCACCAGCGGACAGGGTTCTAGCACAGATACGCAGTATTTT.

The V call is TRBV27, the J call TRBJ1-1; D gene unclear. CDR3 size: 15 residues. Germline V gene sequence: CDR1 MNHEY, CDR2 SMNVEV (reference sequence). The V and J ends lost 5 bases and 1 base respectively, with 14 bases between them. The CDR3 is CASSLPPCPNTEAFF. CDR3 nucleotides: TGTGCCAGCAGTCTCCCTCCGTGTCCGAACACTGAAGCTTTCTTT.

The chain couples TRBV7-2 to TRBJ1-5; no firm D call. The germline V gene has CDR1 SGHTA and CDR2 FQGNSA. There are 15 residues in the CDR3. Trimming removed 1 base at V and 4 bases at J, with 11 bases between. The CDR3 coding sequence is TGTGCCAGCAGCTTAGTCTGGGCCCAGAATCAGCCCCAGCATTTT. It codes for CASSLVWAQNQPQHF.

This clonotype was recorded at least ten times. V usage is TRBV28 and J usage is TRBJ2-7; 10 bases line up with TRBD2. Germline V gives CDR1 MDHEN, CDR2 SYDVKM. This CDR3 has 15 residues. V shed 6 bases, J shed 3 bases, and the junction held 8 bases outside the gene matches. The CDR3 DNA sequence: TGTGCCAGCAGCCCAGAAGCGGGAGGGAACTACGAGCAGTACTTC. This codes for CASSPEAGGNYEQYF.

The rearrangement uses TRBV28 and TRBJ2-5, with 7 bases lining up with TRBD1. Unmatched junction bases numbered 12, after V lost 6 bases and J lost 5 bases. Germline values: CDR1 MDHEN, CDR2 SYDVKM. This CDR3 contains 15 residues. CDR3 sequence reads: CASRPGQRVWETQYF. The DNA of the CDR3 is TGTGCCAGCAGACCGGGACAGAGGGTTTGGGAGACCCAGTACTTC.

This clonotype was picked up many times. The V and J genes are TRBV11-3 and TRBJ2-3, with 7 positions matching TRBD2. The CDR3 consists of 15 residues. The V gene's germline CDR1 is SGHNT and CDR2 YENEEA. V was pared by 5 bases and J by 2 bases, with 7 bases of the junction left unmatched. The CDR3 reads CASSQGGTTTDTQYF. DNA of the CDR3: TGTGCCAGCAGCCAAGGCGGGACTACCACAGATACGCAGTATTTT.

CDR3 in DNA: TGCAGCGTTGTAACTGGGAATGAGCAGTTCTTC. Its protein is CSVVTGNEQFF. The chain carries TRBV29-1 and TRBJ2-1; D call uncertain. The germline V gene encodes CDR1 SQVTM and CDR2 ANQGSEA. CDR3 length: 11 amino acids. V lost 4 bases and J lost 7, with 8 bases in between.

In this sample, this clonotype turned up a few times. The V and J genes are TRBV7-8 and TRBJ2-1; the D gene is possibly TRBD2 (6 bases). Trimming left V 5 bases short and J 2 bases short, with 13 bases between. The CDR3 is 15 amino acids. CDR1 and CDR2 from the germline V gene are SGHVS and FQNEAQ. DNA of the CDR3: TGTGCCAGCAGCCTAAGTAGCGGAACCTACAATGAGCAGTTCTTC. Translated: CASSLSSGTYNEQFF. The entire variable domain, with the rest obtained from reference TRBV7-8 and TRBJ2-1, is as follows: GAGVSQSPRYKVAKRGQDVALRCDPISGHVSLFWYQQALGQGPEFLTYFQNEAQLDKSGLPSDRFFAERPEGSVSTLKIQRTQQEDSAVYLCASSLSSGTYNEQFFGPGTRLTVL.

There are many counts of this clonotype. V gene TRBV20-1 combines with J gene TRBJ1-6; D is undetermined. V was cut by 5 bases and J by 5 bases, with 10 bases left in between. The length of the CDR3 is 13 residues. The germline gives CDR1 DFQATT, CDR2 SNEGSKA (reference sequence). The CDR3 DNA reads TGCAGTGCTTCGACGGCACATAATTCACCCCTCCACTTT. Protein sequence: CSASTAHNSPLHF.